The T cell receptor (beta chain) under discussion was sequenced for a study of OX40 agonist ivuxolimab in advanced cancers. In the study overall: Mean age about 60 years, range about 23 to 79; 82.7% male.

Drawing of blood for sampling happened at baseline, at cycle 4 day 1, and at cycle 7 day 1. The CDR3 loop spans 14 amino acids. Looked up from germline, CDR1 is SGHRS and CDR2 is YFSETQ. Trimming removed 0 bases from V and 0 bases from J, with 4 bases in between. Sequencing used immunoSEQ multiplex PCR; TCRdb keeps in-frame clones, though not all of them. The top ten clones hold about a sixth of a sample with under 25,000 clones, around 84% of them seen once. The chain has TRBV5-1 and TRBJ2-4; no clear D gene. The input for sequencing was CD4+ or CD8+ T cells sorted from blood, taken in a trial of the OX40 agonist ivuxolimab. The source of this sequence is an adult with an advanced solid tumor such as melanoma, head and neck, liver or kidney cancer. CDR3 DNA sequence: TGCGCCAGCAGCTTGGCCCAAGCCAAAAACATTCAGTACTTC. This encodes CASSLAQAKNIQYF.